The sequence of this TCR beta chain was determined in a study of T cells in localized non-small cell lung cancer. The V gene lost 4 bases and the J gene lost 4 bases, with 15 bases spanning the gap. Germline V gene data show CDR1 as SGHRS and CDR2 as YFSETQ. The CDR3 runs 15 residues. Profiling relied on immunoSEQ multiplex PCR, and the TCRdb table lists in-frame clones only, not all of them. The sample has 130,000 or so clones, around 92% seen once. V gene TRBV5-1 combines with J gene TRBJ2-1; a weak D match, TRBD1 (6 bases). This clonotype was sampled from a female donor over 55 with stage I lung adenocarcinoma. Specimen: peripheral blood, collected before any cancer treatment. The CDR3: CASSGVTGSYNEQFF. CDR3 DNA: TGCGCCAGCAGCGGCGTGACAGGCTCATACAATGAGCAGTTCTTC.